This TCR beta chain was captured in a study of cytomegalovirus exposure and HLA in healthy donors (dated by TCRdb to about 2017). About the investigation overall: An earlier analysis of 587 of the donors reported approximately 300 Gb of sequence data and 117 million unique TCR beta sequences from 190 million or so T cells. About 280 gigabases of sequencing data and around 88 million unique TCR sequences made up an early release that covered roughly 670 HLA-typed donors. Among the 398 genotyped donors, around 81% belonged to the genetic ancestry cluster associated with self-reported Caucasian donors. The study aimed to test whether cataloging public T cell receptors could reveal signatures of past pathogen exposure. The study used immunosequencing to profile the T cell repertoires of 666 subjects and linked those repertoires to cytomegalovirus serostatus. A separate validation cohort of over a hundred different subjects was used in addition to the 666-subject first cohort. To predict cytomegalovirus infection status, the study brought together high-throughput TCR immunosequencing, statistical association of individual TCRs with disease status, and machine learning. A later analysis re-examined previously published TCR beta repertoires from hundreds of donors and added high-resolution HLA genotyping to investigate patterns of TCR occurrence. Rather than drawing on any new phenotypic data, the later analysis identified candidate immune exposures from TCR beta sequences and the way those sequences occurred across donors. An earlier analysis of approximately 630 of the donors applied high-throughput TCR beta sequencing to assess whether each TCR beta V gene segment acted as functional or pseudogenic. Donor age, sex, ethnicity and CMV serostatus were collected together with the repertoire data. A later genetic analysis took genome-wide SNP genotypes for 398 of the 666 donors and used that subset as a discovery cohort. Every repertoire in the discovery cohort had been generated on one and the same sequencing platform. HLA typing included class I and class II loci at four-digit resolution. Typing coverage differed by locus: A, B, C, DRB1 and DQB1 were typed in about 620-640 donors, DQA1 in roughly 500, DPA1 in around 600, and DPB1 in around 490. Roughly five DR-DQ haplotypes were handled as single units for association and clustering, since linkage in the cohort was strong. Across 300 to 400 genotyped donors of the cohort, an average of approximately 200,000 unique TCR beta nucleotide sequences per donor were sequenced, and roughly 20% of those sequences were non-productive.

Library preparation was by the immunoSEQ multiplex PCR assay. For the multiplex PCR, a mixture combining 60 forward primers for TCR Vbeta segments and 13 reverse primers for TCR Jbeta segments was used. The CDR3 region of rearranged TCR beta genes was amplified from genomic DNA by a multiplex PCR assay. On the Illumina HiSeq System, the amplified TCR beta libraries were sequenced as 87-base-pair reads. Concerning the study's data processing: A later analysis tallied around 82 million unique TCR beta chains across the 666 repertoires, and approximately 11 million of those chains were shared by two or more donors. Raw reads were error-corrected and collapsed into unique sequences with a nearest-neighbor algorithm that merged closely related sequences to remove PCR and sequencing errors. CDR3 sequences were aligned to IMGT reference sequences to assign V, D and J gene segments. For a sequence to be retained, a match of at least six nucleotides was required to both a V gene segment and a J gene segment. A rearrangement counted as productive if the CDR3 had no stop codons and remained in frame with V and J, and every other rearrangement counted as non-productive. Following IMGT convention, CDR3 was defined as the stretch from the second conserved V-encoded cysteine up to the conserved J-encoded phenylalanine. Sequences without an unambiguous match to a single V gene segment were excluded from the earlier analysis of about 630 of the donors. In an earlier analysis of 450 to 750 of the donors, a V segment was called functional when productive rearrangements were above 56.7%, and segregating when the standard deviation between donors exceeded 5%. A statistical classification framework was built for diagnosing cytomegalovirus status from the catalog of TCR beta chain sequences. A later analysis assigned V and J genes by comparing TCR nucleotide sequences with IMGT/GENE-DB human TR gene sequences. A later analysis assigned CDR3 sequences and most-parsimonious VDJ recombination scenarios with the TCRdist pipeline. In a later analysis, each TCR beta chain was defined by its CDR3 amino acid sequence together with its V-gene family, and reads lacking a unique V-gene family were excluded. To address suspected cross-contamination and a sequencing artifact, a later analysis removed around 600 highly shared, low-generation-probability nucleotide sequences. In a later analysis, a clonal expansion index for each public chain was calculated from normalized within-repertoire ranks of inferred template counts. Generation probabilities in a later analysis came from a VDJ recombination model fitted to out-of-frame rearrangements, and those results were checked against IGoR. A later analysis scored TCR-TCR, TCR-HLA and TCR-CMV co-occurrence with hypergeometric tests, applying a repertoire-size bias correction to TCR pairs. False discovery rates were estimated in a later analysis by permuting HLA or CMV assignments 20 times. In a later analysis, co-occurring TCRs were grouped using DBSCAN, and TCRdist sequence similarity was added for clustering within HLA-allele-positive subsets. Co-occurrence clustering excluded repertoires with fewer than 30,000 or more than 120,000 public chains, plus five with anomalous nucleotide sharing. Drawn from immuneACCESS, this table holds only the in-frame rearrangements with V and J called that TCRdb kept. Clones are partly lost; checked studies trace under half to an unresolved V gene and leave the rest unexplained. V and J calls and clone size are those listed in that table; D and trimming were worked out from the DNA. The sample records 200,000 to 250,000 clones, around 85% of which are singletons. About 1.2% of the sample is held by the ten biggest clonotypes.

Note on this clone: It has no known antigen specificity. Base-call qualities are not available, and no considerably larger clone is one nucleotide away.

Trimming removed 5 bases from V and 9 bases from J; the gene matches leave 13 bases unexplained. CDR1 and CDR2 are drawn from the germline V gene: SGHTA, FQGTGA. The CDR3, cysteine through phenylalanine, is 16 amino acids long. The sequence is cut down to CDR3 DNA, 48 bases in frame from base 1. Overall study outcomes, separate from this receptor: It was suggested by the authors that the approach could potentially be generalized to other disease states and immunological phenotypes. Some IMGT-functional V segments, including TRBV6-2 and TRBV6-3, could not be distinguished by the 87-base-pair reads and were therefore excluded. According to a later genetic analysis, donors in an Asian-associated ancestry cluster had fewer N-insertions in productive TCRs than the approximately 710-donor mean. When HLA alleles, especially DR and DQ, strongly co-occurred, attributing TCR associations to individual alleles was difficult. A few of the identified cytomegalovirus-associated TCR beta chains were confirmed in vitro to be specific for cytomegalovirus antigens. In a later analysis, HLA-associated TCR beta chains showed more clonal expansion and lower generation probabilities than non-associated chains that were equally common. The study gave a list of 150 to 200 TCR beta chains associated with cytomegalovirus. A further reported finding was that TCR beta sequences accurately predicted the HLA-A and HLA-B alleles for most subjects in the first cohort. V-gene and J-gene trimming of TCR beta chains was associated with a missense DCLRE1C variant in a later genetic analysis, and the association was replicated in an independent cohort. An earlier analysis of around 500 of the donors showed that most TCR beta V segments appeared in productive rearrangements either about 87% or about 30% of the time, which broadly matched IMGT annotations. Most TCR sequences were seen in very few donors, while some public TCRs were found in many individuals. Cytomegalovirus status was reported to be diagnosed by the classifier with high specificity and sensitivity in both the original and validation cohorts. Because some donors lacked HLA typing at each locus, the association tests relied only on the typed subset. Roughly 17 rarely observed V segments, including chromosome 9 orphons, were excluded from the earlier analysis of some 590 of the donors because counts were too low. A cluster of highly shared sequence variants was judged likely to represent a technical artifact of the sequencing pipeline. In this cohort, only TCR beta chains were sequenced, and detectable features were limited by the absence of alpha or paired-chain data. In a later analysis, over 15,000 TCR beta sequences were associated with specific HLA alleles at a false discovery rate of 0.05. According to a later analysis, TCR association rates differed among HLA loci, with DRB1 alleles showing the most associated TCRs and HLA-C alleles showing the fewest. Immune exposure information for the cohort was limited to CMV serostatus. Several of the top co-occurrence clusters appeared to be linked to parvovirus B19, influenza, CMV and Epstein-Barr virus, according to a later analysis. A later analysis found that most CMV-associated TCR beta chains appeared HLA-restricted, with HLA associations seemingly driven largely by CMV exposure. Presence/absence analyses assumed roughly uniform sequencing depth across donors, an assumption that may not hold. Linkage disequilibrium might explain the correlated functional status among segregating V segments, but an unknown experimental factor could not be ruled out.

The cohort consisted of 650 to 700 healthy bone marrow donors. All cohort members were sampled while nominally healthy, although unrecorded immune exposures were likely present. CMV serostatus was recorded as positive for 289 and negative for about 50% of the roughly 670 cohort members, whereas no CMV serostatus was recorded for the donor in question. Every donor gave a peripheral blood sample, and the peripheral blood mononuclear cells from that sample were used for TCR beta sequencing. The Qiagen DNeasy Blood Extraction Kit was used to extract genomic DNA from the blood cell samples. This TCR came from a human donor in good health. The chain employs TRBV7-3 and TRBJ2-1; TRBD1 agrees with 10 junctional bases. Input material: PBMCs. The DNA is as follows: TGTGCCAGCAGCCGGTGGACAGGGGGAGGACAGGGTGAGCAGTTCTTC. It translates as CASSRWTGGGQGEQFF. Supplemented by the reference TRBV7-3 and TRBJ2-1 proteins around the CDR3, the complete variable domain is GAGVSQTPSNKVTEKGKYVELRCDPISGHTALYWYRQSLGQGPEFLIYFQGTGAADDSGLPNDRFFAVRPEGSVSTLKIQRTERGDSAVYLCASSRWTGGGQGEQFFGPGTRLTVL.